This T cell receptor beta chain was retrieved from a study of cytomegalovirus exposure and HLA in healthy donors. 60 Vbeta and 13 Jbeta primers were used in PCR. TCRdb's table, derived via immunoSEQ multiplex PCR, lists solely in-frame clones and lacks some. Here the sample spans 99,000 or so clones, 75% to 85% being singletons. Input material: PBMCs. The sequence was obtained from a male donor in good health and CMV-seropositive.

The CDR3 here is CASSLMSRRTDRGNTIYF. The CDR3 region has the DNA TGTGCCAGCAGCCTCATGAGCAGGCGGACAGATCGTGGAAACACCATATATTTT. The genes are TRBV4-2 and TRBJ1-3; TRBD1 might be the D (6 bases). CDR1 is LGHNA and CDR2 is YNFKEQ in the germline V gene. Trimming shortened V by 4 bases and J by 3 bases, and 22 bases separated the two germline ends. The CDR3 length is 18 residues.